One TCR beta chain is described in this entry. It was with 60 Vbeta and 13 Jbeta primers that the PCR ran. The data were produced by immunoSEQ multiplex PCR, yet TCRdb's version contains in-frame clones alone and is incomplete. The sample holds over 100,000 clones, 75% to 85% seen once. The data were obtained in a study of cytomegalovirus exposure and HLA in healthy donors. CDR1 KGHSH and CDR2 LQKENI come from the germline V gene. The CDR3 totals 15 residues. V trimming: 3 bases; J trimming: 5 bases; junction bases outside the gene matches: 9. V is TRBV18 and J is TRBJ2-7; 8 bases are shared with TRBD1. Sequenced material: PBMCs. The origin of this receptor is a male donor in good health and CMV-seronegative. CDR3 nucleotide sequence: TGTGCCAGCTCACCTCAGTATCAGGGGGCAGACGAGCAGTACTTC. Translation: CASSPQYQGADEQYF. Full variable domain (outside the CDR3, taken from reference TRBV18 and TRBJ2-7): NAGVMQNPRHLVRRRGQEARLRCSPMKGHSHVYWYRQLPEEGLKFMVYLQKENIIDESGMPKERFSAEFPKEGPSILRIQQVVRGDSAAYFCASSPQYQGADEQYFGPGTRLTVT.